Each of the 30 T cell receptor beta chains below was sequenced from the same sample in a study of OX40 agonist ivuxolimab in advanced cancers. TCRdb keeps only in-frame clones here, not all; method: immunoSEQ multiplex PCR. The repertoire has about 41,000 clones, more than 75% of them found once; the top ten carry roughly 3.6%. The sample consisted of CD4+ or CD8+ T cells sorted from blood, taken in a trial of the OX40 agonist ivuxolimab. These receptors came from an adult with an advanced solid tumor such as melanoma, head and neck, liver or kidney cancer.

Written as DNA, the CDR3 is TGTGCCAGCAGCTTGGCCTGGCAGGGCTCTGAAGCTTTCTTT. Its translation: CASSLAWQGSEAFF. The rearrangement uses TRBV5-6 and TRBJ1-1, with a possible D match to TRBD1 (5 bases). Germline V gene lookup returns CDR1 SGHDT and CDR2 YYEEEE. Trimming took off 0 bases at V and 6 bases at J, with 12 bases between the two ends. This CDR3 spans 14 amino acids.

The CDR3 nucleotides are TGTGCCAGCAGTGAAGAGCCGGGACAGCCTTACTACGAGCAGTACTTC. Translated, it gives CASSEEPGQPYYEQYF. The J gene is TRBJ2-7, the V gene TRBV6-1, with TRBD1 identical over 7 bases. CDR1 and CDR2 from the germline V gene are MNHNS and SASEGT. After removal of 1 base from V and 3 bases from J, the junction contained 9 bases not matched to a gene. The length of the CDR3 is 16 residues.

This chain connects TRBV30 to TRBJ2-7; 16 bases map to TRBD2. Germline trimming cut 0 bases from V and 0 bases from J; bases unmatched to any gene: 5. The CDR3 covers 18 residues. CDR1 is GTSNPN, CDR2 SVGIG, per germline (reference sequence). CDR3 in DNA: TGTGCCTGGAGTGTCCCGGGACTAGCGGGAGGGTACTCCTACGAGCAGTACTTC. It specifies CAWSVPGLAGGYSYEQYF.

This clone appeared a single time. This chain links TRBV2 with TRBJ2-7, with D uncertain. Per germline, CDR1 SNHLY and CDR2 FYNNEI. Trimming took off 4 bases at V and 5 bases at J, with 12 bases between the two ends. The CDR3 length is 13 residues. The CDR3 region is CASSVTPRDEQYF. CDR3 DNA: TGTGCCAGCAGTGTAACCCCTCGTGACGAGCAGTACTTC.

This clone appeared a single time. This chain connects TRBV27 to TRBJ1-2; D gene ambiguous. The germline V and J ends were trimmed by 2 bases and 2 bases, with 6 bases remaining between them. This CDR3 contains 13 residues. CDR1 MNHEY and CDR2 SMNVEV come from the germline V gene (reference sequence). For the CDR3, the DNA is TGTGCCAGCAGTTTAAAAATGAACTATGGCTACACCTTC. It encodes CASSLKMNYGYTF.

This chain links TRBV11-3 with TRBJ2-5; TRBD1 might be the D (7 bases). The CDR3 sequence is 18 residues long. V lost 5 bases and J lost 5, with 27 bases in between. The germline gives CDR1 SGHNT, CDR2 YENEEA. This CDR3 reads CASSTSWPGDSLLETQYF. The CDR3 DNA follows: TGTGCCAGCAGCACAAGTTGGCCGGGGGACAGCCTCCTGGAGACCCAGTACTTC.

This clone is a singleton in its sample. The chain is built from TRBV4-1 and TRBJ2-5; D ambiguous. V lost 0 bases to trimming and J lost 1 base, with 9 bases between them. CDR1 MGHRA and CDR2 YSYEKL come from the germline V gene. This CDR3 has 15 residues. CDR3 bases: TGCGCCAGCAGCCAAGATCTGGCACTCCAAGAGACCCAGTACTTC. Translation: CASSQDLALQETQYF.

The chain combines TRBV27 with TRBJ1-1; possible D gene TRBD1, 5 bases. This CDR3 comprises 14 residues. Germline V CDR1 and CDR2: MNHEY, SMNVEV (reference sequence). V was pared by 3 bases and J by 4 bases, with 12 bases between. CDR3 nucleotides: TGTGCCAGCAGTTTCCGGGACGAGAGCACTGAAGCTTTCTTT. Protein sequence: CASSFRDESTEAFF.

The chain has TRBV5-1 and TRBJ2-7; D not resolved. The CDR3 totals 12 residues. V lost 4 bases and J lost 2, with 7 bases in between. Germline assignment: CDR1 SGHRS and CDR2 YFSETQ. DNA of the CDR3: TGCGCCAGCAGCGCGGCAACCTACGAGCAGTACTTC. Amino acids: CASSAATYEQYF. The whole variable domain, filled in from reference TRBV5-1 and TRBJ2-7, reads KAGVTQTPRYLIKTRGQQVTLSCSPISGHRSVSWYQQTPGQGLQFLFEYFSETQRNKGNFPGRFSGRQFSNSRSEMNVSTLELGDSALYLCASSAATYEQYFGPGTRLTVT.

The chain uses TRBV5-5 and TRBJ2-1, with D unclear. The CDR3 sequence is 12 residues long. The germline V and J ends were trimmed by 4 bases and 6 bases, with 8 bases remaining between them. The germline V gene encodes CDR1 SGHKS and CDR2 YYEKEE (reference sequence). The CDR3, as DNA: TGTGCCAGCAGCCCCAGGATCAATGAGCAGTTCTTC. Translating gives CASSPRINEQFF.

A few counts support this clone. The gene calls are TRBV11-2 and TRBJ2-4; 11 bases align to TRBD2. From germline, CDR1 is SGHAT and CDR2 FQNNGV. The CDR3 totals 19 residues. Germline trimming cut 5 bases from V and 0 bases from J; bases unmatched to any gene: 12. CDR3 DNA: TGTGCCAGCAGCCCCGAACTAGCGGGAGTTCTCCTAGCCAAAAACATTCAGTACTTC. It yields the protein CASSPELAGVLLAKNIQYF.

This clone was observed once. The V and J genes are TRBV7-2 and TRBJ1-2; the D is unclear. V lost 4 bases to trimming and J lost 2 bases, with 14 bases between them. Germline V gene lookup returns CDR1 SGHTA and CDR2 FQGNSA. The CDR3 spans 15 residues. CDR3: CASSSAFPGNYGYTF. The CDR3 DNA is TGTGCCAGCAGCTCAGCCTTCCCGGGGAACTATGGCTACACCTTC.

The chain is built from TRBV10-3 and TRBJ2-5; perhaps TRBD2 as D (5 bases). V dropped 6 bases and J dropped 7 bases, with 9 bases sitting between them. Germline values: CDR1 ENHRY, CDR2 SYGVKD. The CDR3 runs to 11 residues. The CDR3 is CAISEAGTQYF. Written as DNA, the CDR3 is TGTGCCATCAGCGAGGCGGGGACCCAGTACTTC.

By sample fraction, this clone is medium-sized. V is TRBV19 and J is TRBJ2-7; TRBD1 or TRBD2 may be the D gene (6 bases each). Deletions cut 4 bases from V and 3 bases from J, with 19 bases between. CDR1 and CDR2 from the germline V gene are LNHDA and SQIVND (reference sequence). The CDR3 runs 16 residues. CDR3 sequence: CASSSGTLDGGYEQYF. The CDR3 region has the DNA TGTGCCAGTAGTAGCGGGACACTCGACGGAGGCTACGAGCAGTACTTC.

The V and J genes are TRBV25-1 and TRBJ1-1; tentative D call: TRBD1 (6 bases). The CDR3 has 18 residues. Trimming cost V 4 bases and J 0 bases, with 21 bases left between them. Germline CDR1 is MGHDK and CDR2 is SYGVNS. CDR3 bases: TGTGCCAGCAGTGGAGGTCCGGGACATTGGCCCATGAACACTGAAGCTTTCTTT. Translated: CASSGGPGHWPMNTEAFF.

The chain combines TRBV9 with TRBJ2-3; D gene uncertain. This CDR3 is 15 amino acids long. The V gene's germline CDR1 is SGDLS and CDR2 YYNGEE. The V and J ends lost 0 bases and 0 bases respectively, with 8 bases between them. CDR3 nucleotide sequence: TGTGCCAGCAGCGTAGGTGTCACTAGCACAGATACGCAGTATTTT. Its protein is CASSVGVTSTDTQYF. Full variable domain (remainder filled in from reference TRBV9 and TRBJ2-3): DSGVTQTPKHLITATGQRVTLRCSPRSGDLSVYWYQQSLDQGLQFLIQYYNGEERAKGNILERFSAQQFPDLHSELNLSSLELGDSALYFCASSVGVTSTDTQYFGPGTRLTVL.

This chain joins TRBV27 and TRBJ1-3; D remains ambiguous. Trimming left V 2 bases short and J 4 bases short, with 15 bases between. CDR1 and CDR2 from the germline V gene are MNHEY and SMNVEV (reference sequence). The CDR3 has 16 residues. This CDR3 reads CASSLSGSSTGNTIYF. The CDR3 nucleotides are TGTGCCAGCAGTTTAAGCGGCTCCAGTACCGGAAACACCATATATTTT.

The genes are TRBV7-2 and TRBJ2-7; TRBD1 is a possible D gene (6 bases). Trimming removed 5 bases at V and 0 bases at J, with 11 bases between. Looked up from germline, CDR1 is SGHTA and CDR2 is FQGNSA. This CDR3 is 14 amino acids long. The CDR3 nucleotides read TGTGCCAGCAGCAGGCAGGGGAGCTCCTACGAGCAGTACTTC. Amino acids: CASSRQGSSYEQYF.

This chain links TRBV9 with TRBJ1-2, with 8 positions matching TRBD1. Germline lookup yields CDR1 SGDLS and CDR2 YYNGEE. V trimming: 1 base; J trimming: 7 bases; junction bases outside the gene matches: 3. The CDR3 extends over 13 amino acids. DNA for the CDR3: TGTGCCAGCAGCGTACGACAGGGGTCTGGCTACACCTTC. Its translation is CASSVRQGSGYTF.

The V and J genes are TRBV30 and TRBJ2-7; D gene ambiguous. Germline V gene data show CDR1 as GTSNPN and CDR2 as SVGIG (reference sequence). CDR3 length: 11 amino acids. V was trimmed by 0 bases and J by 2 bases, leaving 2 bases between them. CDR3 coding DNA: TGTGCCTGGAGTGTGGCCTACGAGCAGTACTTC. Translation: CAWSVAYEQYF.

This rearrangement joins TRBV15 to TRBJ2-2; D call uncertain. The CDR3 is 15 residues long. Germline CDR1 LNHNV, CDR2 YYDKDF (reference sequence). V gave up 1 base and J gave up 5 bases, with 11 bases separating them. The CDR3 nucleotides read TGTGCCACCAGCAGAGGTTTTTTCCTGACCGGGGAGCTGTTTTTT. Amino acid sequence: CATSRGFFLTGELFF.

The rearrangement links TRBV18 to TRBJ2-7; no clear D. The germline V gene has CDR1 KGHSH and CDR2 LQKENI. The CDR3 has 16 residues. V was clipped by 1 base and J by 0 bases, with 13 bases between them. The CDR3, as DNA: TGTGCCAGCTCACCACAAGATTTTCCGGGCTCCTACGAGCAGTACTTC. Residues: CASSPQDFPGSYEQYF.

This clone turned up a few times. The chain has TRBV5-6 and TRBJ2-5; tentatively, D is TRBD2 (5 bases). The CDR3 is 16 residues long. CDR1 is SGHDT and CDR2 is YYEEEE in the germline V gene. V was shortened by 4 bases and J by 6 bases, with 22 bases between the two germline ends. DNA of the CDR3: TGTGCCAGCAGCCGAGGGATTCGCGTAGGCGCGCAGACCCAGTACTTC. Encoded protein: CASSRGIRVGAQTQYF.

V and J are TRBV7-1 and TRBJ1-5; 9 positions agree with TRBD1. TRBV7-1 is identified as an open reading frame with a role that is uncertain. The CDR3 is made up of 18 amino acids. The V and J ends lost 5 bases and 0 bases, in that order; junction bases with no gene match: 11. The CDR3 spells CASSLGQGGGYSNQPQHF. For the CDR3, the DNA is TGTGCCAGCAGCCTGGGACAGGGTGGAGGATATAGCAATCAGCCCCAGCATTTT.

Details on this clone: This sample includes further DNA sequences coding for the same CDR3. This chain connects TRBV20-1 to TRBJ1-1; D is ambiguous. The CDR3 consists of 11 residues. Per the germline V gene, CDR1 is DFQATT and CDR2 is SNEGSKA (reference sequence). Between the trimmed V and J ends, which lost 2 bases and 0 bases, there was a span of 1 base. Here the CDR3 reads CSARMNTEAFF. In DNA form, the CDR3 reads TGCAGTGCTAGAATGAACACTGAAGCTTTCTTT.

V gene TRBV6-1 combines with J gene TRBJ1-5; D gene uncertain. Trimming shortened V by 3 bases and J by 3 bases, and 18 bases separated the two germline ends. This CDR3 is 17 amino acids long. Germline V gene lookup returns CDR1 MNHNS and CDR2 SASEGT. CDR3 bases: TGTGCCAGCAGTGACATGGACTGGTCGCGTTACAATCAGCCCCAGCATTTT. Its translation is CASSDMDWSRYNQPQHF.

This clone was seen only once. The chain carries TRBV2 and TRBJ2-3; 13 bases align to TRBD2. The CDR3 has 14 residues. V lost 8 bases to trimming and J lost 8 bases; unmatched junction nucleotides: 7. Per germline, CDR1 SNHLY and CDR2 FYNNEI. The CDR3 DNA sequence: TGTGCCAGCGTACGGACTAGCGGGAGTGGTACGCAGTATTTT. Translation: CASVRTSGSGTQYF. The full variable domain, with the rest looked up from reference TRBV2 and TRBJ2-3, is EPEVTQTPSHQVTQMGQEVILRCVPISNHLYFYWYRQILGQKVEFLVSFYNNEISEKSEIFDDQFSVERPDGSNFTLKIRSTKLEDSAMYFCASVRTSGSGTQYFGPGTRLTVL.

Concerning this clone itself: The junction departs from the called germline gene at one end, perhaps through a read error. V gene TRBV4-2 combines with J gene TRBJ2-3, with unresolved D. The CDR3 consists of 17 residues. CDR1 and CDR2 from the germline V gene are LGHNA and YNFKEQ. DNA of the CDR3: TGTGCCAGCAGCCAAGCGAGTGTGAGTCTAGGCACAGCTACGCAGTATTTT. Protein: CASSQASVSLGTATQYF.

This chain joins TRBV5-6 and TRBJ1-2, with a possible D match to TRBD1 (6 bases). There are 14 residues in the CDR3. V was pared by 1 base and J by 5 bases, with 12 bases between. Germline CDR1 is SGHDT and CDR2 is YYEEEE. Here the CDR3 reads CASSLPGVVYGYTF. CDR3 nucleotides: TGTGCCAGCAGCTTGCCAGGGGTAGTGTATGGCTACACCTTC.

This clone was seen only once. The V and J genes are TRBV6-6 and TRBJ1-5; a possible D gene is TRBD1 (6 bases). Trimming removed 6 bases from V and 2 bases from J, with 11 bases in between. The CDR3 is 14 amino acids. CDR1 and CDR2 (germline): MNHNY, SVGAGI (reference sequence). The chain's CDR3 is CASRERQGNQPQHF. The DNA for the CDR3 is TGTGCCAGCAGGGAACGACAGGGCAATCAGCCCCAGCATTTT.